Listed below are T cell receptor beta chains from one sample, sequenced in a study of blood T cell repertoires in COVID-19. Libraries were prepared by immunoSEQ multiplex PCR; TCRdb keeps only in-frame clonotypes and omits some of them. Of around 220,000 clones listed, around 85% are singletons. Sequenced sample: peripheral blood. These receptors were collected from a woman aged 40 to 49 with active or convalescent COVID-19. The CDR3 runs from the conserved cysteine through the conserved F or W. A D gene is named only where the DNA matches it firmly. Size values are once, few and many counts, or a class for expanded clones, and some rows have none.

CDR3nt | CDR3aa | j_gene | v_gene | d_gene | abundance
TGTGCCACCGACAGGCCGGGCTACTCATACGAGCAGTACTTC | CATDRPGYSYEQYF | TRBJ2-7 | TRBV28 | NA | once
TGTGCCAGCAGCCCGGGGACAGGGGGCGGTGAGCAGTTCTTC | CASSPGTGGGEQFF | TRBJ2-1 | TRBV7-3 | TRBD1 | NA
TGTGCCAGCAGCTCTCGTCAGGGGGCAGGCGATGAGCAGTTCTTC | CASSSRQGAGDEQFF | TRBJ2-1 | TRBV5-6 | TRBD1 | NA
TGCGCCAGCAGCCAACAGGGGGCAGTAAACACTGAAGCTTTCTTT | CASSQQGAVNTEAFF | TRBJ1-1 | TRBV5-1 | TRBD1 | NA
TGCAGCGCTATTATTGAGGTCCGGGGGGTCTATGGCTACACCTTC | CSAIIEVRGVYGYTF | TRBJ1-2 | TRBV29-1 | NA | NA
TGTGCCAGCAGCTCCCCATACAGACGGACAGATACGCAGTATTTT | CASSSPYRRTDTQYF | TRBJ2-3 | TRBV5-6 | NA | NA
TGTGCCAGCAGCCACCTTCGAGGAGGGATGGGAGCTTTCTTT | CASSHLRGGMGAFF | TRBJ1-1 | TRBV3-1/TRBV3-2 | NA | NA
TGTGCCAGCAGCTTGACAGGGAGGATGGGCACTGAAGCTTTCTTT | CASSLTGRMGTEAFF | TRBJ1-1 | TRBV7-3 | TRBD1 | few
TGTGCCACCGACAGGGGCCTCCGACCCACACATACGCAGTATTTT | CATDRGLRPTHTQYF | TRBJ2-3 | TRBV6-4 | TRBD1 | once
TGTGCCAGCAGTTCCTCAGGGGCGAACACTGAAGCTTTCTTT | CASSSSGANTEAFF | TRBJ1-1 | TRBV7-9 | NA | NA
TGTGCCAGCAGTTTATTCTCGGGCAATCAGCCCCAGCATTTT | CASSLFSGNQPQHF | TRBJ1-5 | TRBV28 | NA | NA
TGTGCCAGTAGTCCGCGGACATCCGGCTACACCTTC | CASSPRTSGYTF | TRBJ1-2 | TRBV19 | NA | NA
TGCAGTGCTTACAGCTATGGCTACACCTTC | CSAYSYGYTF | TRBJ1-2 | TRBV20-1 | NA | NA
TGTGCCAGCAGTTTATCGAAGTCAGCGATCGCCGGGGAGCTGTTTTTT | CASSLSKSAIAGELFF | TRBJ2-2 | TRBV27 | NA | NA
TGTGCCAGTGGTCCCCTATTCGGGGGGGCAGGCAATGAGCAGTTCTTC | CASGPLFGGAGNEQFF | TRBJ2-1 | TRBV19 | TRBD2 | NA
TGTGCCAGCAGCCTCTCCGGGACACGGCATCAGCCCCAGCATTTT | CASSLSGTRHQPQHF | TRBJ1-5 | TRBV11-2 | NA | NA
TGTGCCAGCAGCCCTTCAGGGGATGCTCAGCCCCAGCATTTT | CASSPSGDAQPQHF | TRBJ1-5 | TRBV6-4 | NA | NA
TGCGCCAGCACCGGGGCGGGGACGGACACTGAAGCTTTCTTT | CASTGAGTDTEAFF | TRBJ1-1 | TRBV5-1 | NA | NA
TGTGCCTGGAGTGCGGACAGGTATAGCAATCAGCCCCAGCATTTT | CAWSADRYSNQPQHF | TRBJ1-5 | TRBV30 | TRBD1 | NA
TGCAGTGCTAGTAGCAGGGTCCCTGGCTACACCTTC | CSASSRVPGYTF | TRBJ1-2 | TRBV20-1 | NA | once
TGTGCCAGCAGCTTACCTGGACAGCGAAAAGAGACCCAGTACTTC | CASSLPGQRKETQYF | TRBJ2-5 | TRBV5-8 | NA | few
TGCGCCAGCAGCCAAGATAGGGGACTAGCGGCGGGCGAGCAGTTCTTC | CASSQDRGLAAGEQFF | TRBJ2-1 | TRBV4-1 | TRBD2 | NA
TGTGCCAGCAGCCGACGGGTCAGGGGTAACACTGAAGCTTTCTTT | CASSRRVRGNTEAFF | TRBJ1-1 | TRBV14 | NA | NA
TGTGCCAGCAGCGTATTACCAGAGAACACCGGGGAGCTGTTTTTT | CASSVLPENTGELFF | TRBJ2-2 | TRBV9 | NA | NA
TGTGCCAGCTCTCCCCTAGCGGGGTACGAGCAGTACTTC | CASSPLAGYEQYF | TRBJ2-7 | TRBV9 | TRBD2 | NA
TGTGCCTGGAGTGTAGGACTGAAGAACACTGAAGCTTTCTTT | CAWSVGLKNTEAFF | TRBJ1-1 | TRBV30 | NA | few
TGTGCCAGCAGCGTTGCCGGTAGCTCCTATAATTCACCCCTCCACTTT | CASSVAGSSYNSPLHF | TRBJ1-6 | TRBV11-2 | NA | NA
TGTGCCAGCAGTTTCGCCAGGGGGGCTAATGAAAAACTGTTTTTT | CASSFARGANEKLFF | TRBJ1-4 | TRBV28 | TRBD1 | NA
TGTGCCAGCAGCCCGGGATACAATGAGCAGTTCTTC | CASSPGYNEQFF | TRBJ2-1 | TRBV27 | NA | NA
TGCGCCAGCAGCTTAGGACAGGGGCTTTACACTGAAGCTTTCTTT | CASSLGQGLYTEAFF | TRBJ1-1 | TRBV5-1 | TRBD1 | NA
TGTGCCAGCAGCTTGGACCGACGGGGAACAGGAAACACCATATATTTT | CASSLDRRGTGNTIYF | TRBJ1-3 | TRBV5-8 | NA | NA
TGCGCCAGCAGCCCGGACAGTAGCAATCAGCCCCAGCATTTT | CASSPDSSNQPQHF | TRBJ1-5 | TRBV5-1 | NA | NA
TGTGCCAGCAGTTTAGCCTCCGGGACAGTGGTAGGCAATGAGCAGTTCTTC | CASSLASGTVVGNEQFF | TRBJ2-1 | TRBV28 | TRBD1 | once
TGTGCCAGCAGCCGACAGGGTGGGGACCAGCATTTT | CASSRQGGDQHF | TRBJ1-5 | TRBV2 | TRBD1 | few
TGCGCCAGCAGCCAAGATGGGACAAGACAGAACACTGAAGCTTTCTTT | CASSQDGTRQNTEAFF | TRBJ1-1 | TRBV4-1 | NA | NA
TGTGCCTGGACGGGCAGGGGGCTGGAGGGCTACACCTTC | CAWTGRGLEGYTF | TRBJ1-2 | TRBV30 | TRBD1 | once
TGCGCCAGCAGCCAAGGCCATTCCGGGACAGCTGGAAACACCATATATTTT | CASSQGHSGTAGNTIYF | TRBJ1-3 | TRBV4-1 | TRBD1 | NA
TGTGCCACCGGGACAGCGAACACTGAAGCTTTCTTT | CATGTANTEAFF | TRBJ1-1 | TRBV19 | TRBD1 | NA